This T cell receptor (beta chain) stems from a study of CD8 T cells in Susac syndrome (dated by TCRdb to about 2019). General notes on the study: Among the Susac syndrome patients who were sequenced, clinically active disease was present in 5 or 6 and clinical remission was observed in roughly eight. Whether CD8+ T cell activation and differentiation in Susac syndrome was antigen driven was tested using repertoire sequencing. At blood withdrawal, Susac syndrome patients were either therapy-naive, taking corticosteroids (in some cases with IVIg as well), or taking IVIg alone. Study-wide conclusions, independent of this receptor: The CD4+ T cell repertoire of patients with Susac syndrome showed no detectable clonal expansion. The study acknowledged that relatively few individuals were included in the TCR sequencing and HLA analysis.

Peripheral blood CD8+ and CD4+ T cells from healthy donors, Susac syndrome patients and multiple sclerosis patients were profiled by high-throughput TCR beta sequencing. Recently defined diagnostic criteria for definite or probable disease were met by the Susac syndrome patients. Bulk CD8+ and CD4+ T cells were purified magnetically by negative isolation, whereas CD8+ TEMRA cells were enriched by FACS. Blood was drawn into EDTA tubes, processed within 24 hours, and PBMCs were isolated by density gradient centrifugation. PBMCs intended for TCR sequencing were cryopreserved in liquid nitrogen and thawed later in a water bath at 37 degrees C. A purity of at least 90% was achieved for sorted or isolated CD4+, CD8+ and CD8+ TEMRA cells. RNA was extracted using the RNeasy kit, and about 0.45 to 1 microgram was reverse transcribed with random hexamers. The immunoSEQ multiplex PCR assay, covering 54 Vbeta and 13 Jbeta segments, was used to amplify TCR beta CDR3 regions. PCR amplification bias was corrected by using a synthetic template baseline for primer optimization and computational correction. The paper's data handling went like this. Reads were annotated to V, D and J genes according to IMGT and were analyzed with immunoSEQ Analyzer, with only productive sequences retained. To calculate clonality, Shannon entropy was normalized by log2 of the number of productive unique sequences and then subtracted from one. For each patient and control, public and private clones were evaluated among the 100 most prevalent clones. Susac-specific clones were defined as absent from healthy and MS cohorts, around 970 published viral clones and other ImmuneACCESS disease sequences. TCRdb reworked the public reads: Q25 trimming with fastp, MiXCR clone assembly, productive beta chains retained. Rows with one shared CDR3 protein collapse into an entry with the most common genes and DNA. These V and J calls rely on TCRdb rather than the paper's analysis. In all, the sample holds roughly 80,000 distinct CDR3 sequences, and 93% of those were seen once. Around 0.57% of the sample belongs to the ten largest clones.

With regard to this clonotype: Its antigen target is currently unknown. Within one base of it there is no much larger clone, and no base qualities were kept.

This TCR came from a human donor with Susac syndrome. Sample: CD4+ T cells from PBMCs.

At the DNA level, the sequence is TGCGCCAGCAGTACCGTCCGGGGAGGGGCCAACGTCCTGACTTTC. It encodes CASSTVRGGANVLTF. The chain is assembled from TRBV5-1 and TRBJ2-6; TRBD2 could be the D gene, as 5 bases match. The CDR3 measures 15 amino acids from cysteine to phenylalanine. Of all the DNA, just the CDR3 is kept, 45 bases in frame from base 1. Trimming takes 5 bases from V and 4 bases from J, and the germline ends sit 13 bases apart. Looking up the germline V gene yields CDR1 SGHRS and CDR2 YFSETQ. Here the CDR3 is joined to the reference TRBV5-1 and TRBJ2-6 genes, and the full variable domain is: KAGVTQTPRYLIKTRGQQVTLSCSPISGHRSVSWYQQTPGQGLQFLFEYFSETQRNKGNFPGRFSGRQFSNSRSEMNVSTLELGDSALYLCASSTVRGGANVLTFGAGSRLTVL.